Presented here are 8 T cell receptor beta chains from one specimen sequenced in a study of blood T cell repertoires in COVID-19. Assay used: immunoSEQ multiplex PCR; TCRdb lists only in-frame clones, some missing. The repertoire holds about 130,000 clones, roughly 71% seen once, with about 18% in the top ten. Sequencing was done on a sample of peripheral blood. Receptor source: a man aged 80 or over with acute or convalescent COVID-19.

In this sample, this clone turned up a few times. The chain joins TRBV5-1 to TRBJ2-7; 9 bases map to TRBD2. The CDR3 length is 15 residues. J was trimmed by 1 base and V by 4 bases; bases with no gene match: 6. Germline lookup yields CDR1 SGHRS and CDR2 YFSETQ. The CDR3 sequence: CASSRQSGGSYEQYF. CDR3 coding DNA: TGCGCCAGCAGCCGGCAAAGCGGGGGGTCCTACGAGCAGTACTTC.

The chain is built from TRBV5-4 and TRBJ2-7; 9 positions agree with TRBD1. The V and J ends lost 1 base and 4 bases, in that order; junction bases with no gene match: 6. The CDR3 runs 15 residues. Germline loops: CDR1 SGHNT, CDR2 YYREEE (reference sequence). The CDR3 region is CASSLSAQGAYEQYF. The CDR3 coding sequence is TGTGCCAGCAGCTTGTCGGCACAGGGGGCTTACGAGCAGTACTTC.

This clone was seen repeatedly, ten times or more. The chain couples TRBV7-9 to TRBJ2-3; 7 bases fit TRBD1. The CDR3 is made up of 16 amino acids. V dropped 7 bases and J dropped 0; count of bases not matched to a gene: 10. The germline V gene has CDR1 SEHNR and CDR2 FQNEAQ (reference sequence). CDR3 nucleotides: TGTGCCAGCACCCCCTCATGGGACAGTAGCACAGATACGCAGTATTTT. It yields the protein CASTPSWDSSTDTQYF.

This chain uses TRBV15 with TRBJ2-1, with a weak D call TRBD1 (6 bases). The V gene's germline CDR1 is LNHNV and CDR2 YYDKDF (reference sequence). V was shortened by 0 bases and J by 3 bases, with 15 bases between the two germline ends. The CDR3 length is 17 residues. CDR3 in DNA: TGTGCCACCAGCAGAGATGGTGGCGACAGGTACTACAATGAGCAGTTCTTC. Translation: CATSRDGGDRYYNEQFF.

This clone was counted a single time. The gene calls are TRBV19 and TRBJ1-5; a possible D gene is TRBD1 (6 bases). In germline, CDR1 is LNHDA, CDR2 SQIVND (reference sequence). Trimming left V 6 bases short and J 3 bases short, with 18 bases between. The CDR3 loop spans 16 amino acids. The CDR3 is CASRLRDKAINQPQHF. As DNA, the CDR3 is TGTGCCAGTAGGCTCCGGGACAAGGCGATCAATCAGCCCCAGCATTTT.

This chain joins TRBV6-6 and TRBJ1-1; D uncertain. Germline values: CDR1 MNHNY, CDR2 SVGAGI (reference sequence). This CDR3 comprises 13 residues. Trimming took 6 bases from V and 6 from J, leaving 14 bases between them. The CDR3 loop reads CASRFPGDPEAFF. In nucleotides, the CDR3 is TGTGCCAGCAGATTCCCAGGCGACCCTGAAGCTTTCTTT.

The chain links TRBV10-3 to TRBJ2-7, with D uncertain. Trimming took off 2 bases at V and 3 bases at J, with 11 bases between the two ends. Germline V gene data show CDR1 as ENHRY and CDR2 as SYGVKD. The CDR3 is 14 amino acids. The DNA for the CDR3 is TGTGCCATCAGTGAGAGCCAACGCGGCTACGAGCAGTACTTC. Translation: CAISESQRGYEQYF.

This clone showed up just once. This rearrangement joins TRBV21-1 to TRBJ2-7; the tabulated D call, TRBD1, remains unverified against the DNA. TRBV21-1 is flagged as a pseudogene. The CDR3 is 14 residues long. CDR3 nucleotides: TGTGCCAGCAGAGGCGACAGAATCCCCTACGAGCAGTACTTC. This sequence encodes CASRGDRIPYEQYF.